The present T cell receptor beta chain was sequenced within a study of blood T cell repertoires in COVID-19. At the level of the study: Acute and convalescent COVID-19 samples came from the United States, Italy and Spain.

The authors' processing: The assay estimated nucleated cells by amplifying reference gene primers. Assay: immunoSEQ multiplex PCR; the TCRdb copy retains only in-frame clones and omits some. That table gives V, J and clone size, and the DNA gave D and trimming. Here the sample spans roughly 140,000 clones, about 79% being singletons. The CDR3 is 16 residues long. V was pared by 0 bases and J by 2 bases, with 5 bases of the junction left unmatched. Germline values: CDR1 MNHNY, CDR2 SVGAGI (reference sequence). The sequence came from a woman in her forties or fifties with acute or convalescent COVID-19. Material: peripheral blood. This chain uses TRBV6-6 with TRBJ1-2, with 8 bases fitting TRBD1. The CDR3 region is CASSYSDRAGNYGYTF. The CDR3 bases are TGTGCCAGCAGTTACTCGGACAGGGCTGGGAACTATGGCTACACCTTC.